This is a list of T cell receptor beta chains from one sample in a study of cytomegalovirus exposure and HLA in healthy donors. Sequencing used immunoSEQ multiplex PCR; TCRdb keeps in-frame clones, though not all of them. Among 100,000 to 150,000 clones listed, about 10% were seen once. Sample: PBMCs. The receptors here all came from a woman younger than 35 in good health and CMV-seropositive. Both conserved end residues are part of each CDR3. A D gene is named only where the DNA matches it firmly. Size is omitted from some rows. Given values are once, few, many or a class for expanded clones.

TRBJ2-1,TRBV5-6,TRBD1,few,CASSFQGANEQFF,TGTGCCAGCAGCTTCCAGGGGGCCAATGAGCAGTTCTTC
TRBJ2-1,TRBV2,TRBD2,few,CATYGGGRAYNEQFF,TGTGCCACCTACGGAGGCGGGAGGGCTTACAATGAGCAGTTCTTC
TRBJ1-2,TRBV7-9,.,.,CASSLGPGYTF,TGTGCCAGCAGCTTGGGGCCTGGCTACACCTTC
TRBJ2-5,TRBV27,TRBD2,few,CASSKGLAGGPGETQYF,TGTGCCAGCAGCAAGGGACTAGCGGGAGGGCCTGGAGAGACCCAGTACTTC
TRBJ2-5,TRBV5-1,TRBD1,.,CARDRVEEAQYF,TGCGCCAGAGACAGGGTGGAAGAGGCCCAGTACTTC
TRBJ2-2,TRBV7-2,.,few,CASSALASITGELFF,TGTGCCAGCAGCGCCTTAGCTTCAATCACCGGGGAGCTGTTTTTT
TRBJ1-2,TRBV30,.,.,CAWSLTEFYTF,TGTGCCTGGAGCCTAACAGAGTTCTACACCTTC
TRBJ2-1,TRBV9,.,.,CASSVGELTSYNEQFF,TGTGCCAGCAGCGTAGGAGAGTTAACTTCCTACAATGAGCAGTTCTTC
TRBJ2-7,TRBV27,TRBD2,.,CASRGLGSDEQYF,TGTGCCAGCAGAGGACTAGGGTCCGACGAGCAGTACTTC
TRBJ1-5,TRBV28,TRBD1,.,CASTGGQYNQPQHF,TGTGCCAGCACCGGGGGACAGTACAATCAGCCCCAGCATTTT
TRBJ2-1,TRBV7-9,TRBD2,.,CASSTTSGVYNEQFF,TGTGCCAGCAGCACAACTAGCGGGGTCTACAATGAGCAGTTCTTC
TRBJ1-1,TRBV6-5,TRBD1,medium-sized,CASSYGTGRNTEAFF,TGTGCCAGCAGTTACGGGACAGGGAGGAACACTGAAGCTTTCTTT
TRBJ2-3,TRBV5-1,.,few,CASSLVSASTDTQYF,TGCGCCAGCAGCTTGGTTAGCGCAAGCACAGATACGCAGTATTTT
TRBJ2-2,TRBV7-3,TRBD1,.,CASAPRTGWVGELFF,TGTGCCAGCGCGCCGCGGACAGGGTGGGTTGGGGAGCTGTTTTTT
TRBJ2-3,TRBV2,TRBD2,.,CASRLAGGYTDTRYF,TGTGCCAGCAGGCTAGCGGGAGGGTACACAGATACGCGGTATTTT